The T cell receptor beta chain described here comes from a study of CD8 T cells in ankylosing spondylitis. This clonotype was observed many times. Its target is not known. Findings and caveats of the study: Ankylosing spondylitis blood seemed to carry a telltale TCR beta motif made of roughly eight highly homologous variants.

For TCR beta, libraries came from quantitative 5'-RACE with molecular barcodes. TCRdb used MiXCR to reprocess the 5' RACE reads, holding one entry per CDR3 protein. The sample has about 220,000 distinct CDR3 sequences; roughly 6.6% are singletons. This CDR3 is 13 amino acids long. Germline assignment: CDR1 MNHNS and CDR2 SASEGT. Trimming removed 7 bases at V and 4 bases at J, with 11 bases between. The chain employs TRBV6-1 and TRBJ2-1; no firm D call. The clonotype comes from a male donor with ankylosing spondylitis. The specimen was blood, either unsorted or a sorted T cell fraction (not recorded which). The CDR3 loop reads CASTWGGYNEQFF. The CDR3 DNA is TGTGCCAGCACCTGGGGTGGGTACAATGAGCAGTTCTTC.